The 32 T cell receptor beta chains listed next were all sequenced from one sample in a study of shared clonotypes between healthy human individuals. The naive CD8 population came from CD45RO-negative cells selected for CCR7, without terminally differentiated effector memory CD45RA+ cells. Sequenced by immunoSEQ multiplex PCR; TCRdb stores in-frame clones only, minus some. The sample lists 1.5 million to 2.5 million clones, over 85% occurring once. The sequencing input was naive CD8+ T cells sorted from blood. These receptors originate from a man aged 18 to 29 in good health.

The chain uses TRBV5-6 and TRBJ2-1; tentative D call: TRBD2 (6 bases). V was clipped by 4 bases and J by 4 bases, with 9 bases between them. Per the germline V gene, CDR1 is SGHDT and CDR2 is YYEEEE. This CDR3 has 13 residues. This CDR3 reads CASSPGTYNEQFF. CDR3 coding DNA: TGTGCCAGCAGCCCCGGGACTTACAATGAGCAGTTCTTC.

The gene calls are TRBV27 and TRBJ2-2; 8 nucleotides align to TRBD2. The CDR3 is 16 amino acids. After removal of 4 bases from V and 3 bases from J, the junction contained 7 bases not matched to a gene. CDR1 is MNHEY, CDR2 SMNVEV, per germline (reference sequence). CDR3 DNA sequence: TGTGCCAGCAGTTCCTCGGGAGGGGGTCACACCGGGGAGCTGTTTTTT. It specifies CASSSSGGGHTGELFF.

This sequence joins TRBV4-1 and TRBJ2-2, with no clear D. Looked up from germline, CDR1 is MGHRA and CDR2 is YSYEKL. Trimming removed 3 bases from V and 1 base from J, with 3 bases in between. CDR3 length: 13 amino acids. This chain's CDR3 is CASSHRNTGELFF. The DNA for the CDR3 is TGCGCCAGCAGCCACAGGAACACCGGGGAGCTGTTTTTT.

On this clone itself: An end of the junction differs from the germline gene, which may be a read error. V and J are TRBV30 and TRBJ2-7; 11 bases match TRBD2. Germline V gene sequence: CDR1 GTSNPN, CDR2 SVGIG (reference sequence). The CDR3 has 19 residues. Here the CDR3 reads CAWSVLETSGRKEGYKQYF. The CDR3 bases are TGTGCCTGGAGTGTACTCGAAACTAGCGGGAGAAAGGAGGGCTACAAGCAGTACTTC.

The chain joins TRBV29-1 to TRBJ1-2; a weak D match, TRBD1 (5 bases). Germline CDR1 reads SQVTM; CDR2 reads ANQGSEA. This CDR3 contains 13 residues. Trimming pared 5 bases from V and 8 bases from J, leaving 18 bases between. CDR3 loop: CSVYGTEGKGYTF. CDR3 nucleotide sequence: TGCAGCGTTTATGGGACGGAGGGAAAAGGCTACACCTTC. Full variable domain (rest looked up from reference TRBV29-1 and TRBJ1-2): SAVISQKPSRDICQRGTSLTIQCQVDSQVTMMFWYRQQPGQSLTLIATANQGSEATYESGFVIDKFPISRPNLTFSTLTVSNMSPEDSSIYLCSVYGTEGKGYTFGSGTRLTVV.

For the CDR3, the DNA is TGTGCCAGCAGTTTAGAGGGGCTCAGAATTAGCACAGATACGCAGTATTTT. Protein: CASSLEGLRISTDTQYF. This chain joins TRBV28 and TRBJ2-3; either TRBD1 or TRBD2 may fit D (5 bases each). The CDR3 length is 17 residues. CDR1 and CDR2 from the germline V gene are MDHEN and SYDVKM. V was pared by 2 bases and J by 0 bases, with 15 bases between.

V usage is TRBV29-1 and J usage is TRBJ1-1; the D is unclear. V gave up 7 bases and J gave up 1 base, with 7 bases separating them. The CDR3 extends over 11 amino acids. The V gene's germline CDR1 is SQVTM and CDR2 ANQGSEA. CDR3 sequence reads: CSASKNTEAFF. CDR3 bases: TGCAGCGCCTCGAAGAACACTGAAGCTTTCTTT.

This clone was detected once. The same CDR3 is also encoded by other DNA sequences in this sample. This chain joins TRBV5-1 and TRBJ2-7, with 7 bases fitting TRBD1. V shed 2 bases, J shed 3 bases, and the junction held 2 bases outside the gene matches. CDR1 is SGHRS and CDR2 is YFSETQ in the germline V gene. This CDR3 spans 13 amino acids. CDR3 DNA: TGCGCCAGCAGCTTTGACAGGGACTACGAGCAGTACTTC. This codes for CASSFDRDYEQYF.

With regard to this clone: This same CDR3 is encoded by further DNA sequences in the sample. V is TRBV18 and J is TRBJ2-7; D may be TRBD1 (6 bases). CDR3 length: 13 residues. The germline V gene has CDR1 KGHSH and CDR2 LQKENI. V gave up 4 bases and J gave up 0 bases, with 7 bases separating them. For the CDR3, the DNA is TGTGCCAGCTCACTGGGACACTCCTACGAGCAGTACTTC. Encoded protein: CASSLGHSYEQYF.

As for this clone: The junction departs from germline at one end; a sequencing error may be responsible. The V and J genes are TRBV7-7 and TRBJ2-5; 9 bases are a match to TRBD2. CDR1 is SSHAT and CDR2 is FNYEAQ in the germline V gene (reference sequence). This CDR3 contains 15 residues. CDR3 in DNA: TGTGCTAGCAGCCCTAGGTTAGCGGGGGAAGAGACCCAGTACTTC. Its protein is CASSPRLAGEETQYF.

In nucleotides, the CDR3 is TGTGCCGCTCGGGGAGCCGGGGAGCTGTTTTTT. It codes for CAARGAGELFF. The chain is built from TRBV6-1 and TRBJ2-2, with a weak D call TRBD2 (5 bases). V dropped 11 bases and J dropped 6 bases, with 10 bases sitting between them. The CDR3 length is 11 residues. Germline CDR1 MNHNS, CDR2 SASEGT.

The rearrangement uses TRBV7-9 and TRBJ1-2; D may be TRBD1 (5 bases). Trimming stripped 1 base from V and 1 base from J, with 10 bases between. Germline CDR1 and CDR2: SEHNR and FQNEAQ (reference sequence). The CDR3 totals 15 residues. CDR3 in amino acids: CASSLVQDYNYGYTF. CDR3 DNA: TGTGCCAGCAGCTTAGTACAGGATTATAACTATGGCTACACCTTC.

The chain's CDR3 is CASSEAYRGQGPQHF. CDR3 sequence (DNA): TGTGCCAGCAGTGAAGCGTACAGGGGCCAGGGGCCCCAGCATTTT. The V call is TRBV6-1, the J call TRBJ1-5, with TRBD1 matching over 7 bases. This CDR3 has 15 residues. CDR1 and CDR2 from the germline V gene are MNHNS and SASEGT. V trimming: 0 bases; J trimming: 9 bases; junction bases outside the gene matches: 8.

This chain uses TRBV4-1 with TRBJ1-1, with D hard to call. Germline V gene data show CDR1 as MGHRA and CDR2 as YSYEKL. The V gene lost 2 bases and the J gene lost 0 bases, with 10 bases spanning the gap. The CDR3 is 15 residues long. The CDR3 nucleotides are TGCGCCAGCAGCCAATCGACGGTTATGAACACTGAAGCTTTCTTT. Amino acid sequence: CASSQSTVMNTEAFF.

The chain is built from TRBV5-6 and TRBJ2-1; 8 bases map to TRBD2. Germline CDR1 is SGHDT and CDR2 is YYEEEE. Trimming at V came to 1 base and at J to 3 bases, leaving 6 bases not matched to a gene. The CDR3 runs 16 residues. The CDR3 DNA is TGTGCCAGCAGCTTGCCAAGCGGGGGTCTCTACAATGAGCAGTTCTTC. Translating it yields CASSLPSGGLYNEQFF.

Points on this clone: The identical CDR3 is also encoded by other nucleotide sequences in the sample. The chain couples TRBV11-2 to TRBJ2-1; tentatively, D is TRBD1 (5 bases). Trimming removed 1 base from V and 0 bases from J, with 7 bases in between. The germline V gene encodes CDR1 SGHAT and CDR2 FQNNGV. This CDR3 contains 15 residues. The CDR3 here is CASSLGQGSYNEQFF. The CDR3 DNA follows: TGTGCCAGCAGCTTAGGCCAGGGCTCCTACAATGAGCAGTTCTTC. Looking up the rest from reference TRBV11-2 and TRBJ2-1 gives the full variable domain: EAGVAQSPRYKIIEKRQSVAFWCNPISGHATLYWYQQILGQGPKLLIQFQNNGVVDDSQLPKDRFSAERLKGVDSTLKIQPAKLEDSAVYLCASSLGQGSYNEQFFGPGTRLTVL.

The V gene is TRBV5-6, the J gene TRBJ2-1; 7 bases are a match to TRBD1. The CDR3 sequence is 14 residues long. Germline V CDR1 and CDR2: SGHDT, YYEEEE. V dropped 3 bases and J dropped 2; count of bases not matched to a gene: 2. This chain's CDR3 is CASSWDRAYNEQFF. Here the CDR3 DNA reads TGTGCCAGCAGCTGGGACAGAGCCTACAATGAGCAGTTCTTC.

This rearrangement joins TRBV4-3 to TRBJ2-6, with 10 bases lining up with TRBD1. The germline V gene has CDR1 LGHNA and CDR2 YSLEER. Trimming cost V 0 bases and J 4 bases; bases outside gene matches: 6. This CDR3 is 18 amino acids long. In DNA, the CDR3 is TGCGCCAGCAGCCAAGACCCCGGGACAGGGGAAGGGGCCAACGTCCTGACTTTC. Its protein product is CASSQDPGTGEGANVLTF.

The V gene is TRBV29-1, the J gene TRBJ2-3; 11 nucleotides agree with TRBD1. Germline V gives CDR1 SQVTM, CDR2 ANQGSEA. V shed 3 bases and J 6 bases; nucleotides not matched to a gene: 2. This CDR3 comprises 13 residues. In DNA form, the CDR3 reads TGCAGCGTTGAGGGACAGGGGGTTGATACGCAGTATTTT. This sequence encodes CSVEGQGVDTQYF.

The CDR3 sequence is CASSQGFPTGEDIQYF. CDR3 in DNA: TGCGCCAGCAGCCAAGGATTCCCGACAGGGGAGGACATTCAGTACTTC. The rearrangement uses TRBV4-1 and TRBJ2-4; 8 nucleotides agree with TRBD1. With 1 base clipped from V and 8 bases from J, the junction kept 10 bases outside the gene matches. Germline V gene data show CDR1 as MGHRA and CDR2 as YSYEKL. CDR3 length: 16 amino acids.

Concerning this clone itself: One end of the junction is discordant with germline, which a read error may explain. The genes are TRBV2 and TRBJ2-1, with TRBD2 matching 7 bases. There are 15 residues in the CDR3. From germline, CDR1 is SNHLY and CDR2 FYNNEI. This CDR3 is CAGRFGASGNNEQFF. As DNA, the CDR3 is TGTGCCGGCAGGTTTGGGGCTAGCGGAAACAATGAGCAGTTCTTC.

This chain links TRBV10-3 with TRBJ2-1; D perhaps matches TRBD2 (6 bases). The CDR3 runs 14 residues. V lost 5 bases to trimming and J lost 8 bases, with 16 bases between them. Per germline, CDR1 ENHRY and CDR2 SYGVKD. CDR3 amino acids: CAISLTSLRDEQFF. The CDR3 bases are TGTGCCATCAGTTTGACTAGTTTAAGGGATGAGCAGTTCTTC.

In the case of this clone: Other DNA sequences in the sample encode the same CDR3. The CDR3 here is CASSAQGTGELFF. DNA of the CDR3: TGTGCCAGCAGCGCACAGGGGACCGGGGAGCTGTTTTTT. V is TRBV9 and J is TRBJ2-2; 7 bases fit TRBD1. CDR3 length: 13 amino acids. After removal of 3 bases from V and 5 bases from J, the junction contained 1 base not matched to a gene. From germline, CDR1 is SGDLS and CDR2 YYNGEE.

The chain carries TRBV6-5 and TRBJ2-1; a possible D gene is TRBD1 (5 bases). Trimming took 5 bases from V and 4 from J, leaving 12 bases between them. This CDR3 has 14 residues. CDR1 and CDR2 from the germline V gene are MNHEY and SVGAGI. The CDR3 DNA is TGTGCCAGCAGTCAGGACATCCAATACAATGAGCAGTTCTTC. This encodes CASSQDIQYNEQFF.

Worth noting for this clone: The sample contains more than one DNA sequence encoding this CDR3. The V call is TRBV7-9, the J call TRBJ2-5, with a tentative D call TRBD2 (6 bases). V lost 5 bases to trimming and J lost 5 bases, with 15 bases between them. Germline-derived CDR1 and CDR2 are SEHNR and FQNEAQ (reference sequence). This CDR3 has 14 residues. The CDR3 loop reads CASSSRDSGETQYF. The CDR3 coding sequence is TGTGCCAGCAGCAGCAGGGACTCAGGGGAGACCCAGTACTTC.

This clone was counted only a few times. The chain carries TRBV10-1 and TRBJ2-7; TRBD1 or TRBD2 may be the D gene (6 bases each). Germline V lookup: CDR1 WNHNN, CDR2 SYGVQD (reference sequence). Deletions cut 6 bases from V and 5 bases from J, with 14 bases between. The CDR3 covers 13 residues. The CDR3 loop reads CASSPRGLDEQYF. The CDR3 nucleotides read TGCGCCAGCAGCCCCCGGGGGCTCGACGAGCAGTACTTC.

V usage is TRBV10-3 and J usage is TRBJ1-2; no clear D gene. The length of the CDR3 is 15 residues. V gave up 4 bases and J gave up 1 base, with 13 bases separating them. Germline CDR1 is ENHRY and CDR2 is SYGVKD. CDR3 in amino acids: CAISAHDGDNYGYTF. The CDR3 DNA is TGTGCCATCAGTGCCCACGACGGCGATAACTATGGCTACACCTTC.

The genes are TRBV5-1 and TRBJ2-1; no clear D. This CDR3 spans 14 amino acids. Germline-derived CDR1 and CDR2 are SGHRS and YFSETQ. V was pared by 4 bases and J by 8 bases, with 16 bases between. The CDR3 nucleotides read TGCGCCAGCAGCCGCTGGTATCCGCTCGATGAGCAGTTCTTC. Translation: CASSRWYPLDEQFF.

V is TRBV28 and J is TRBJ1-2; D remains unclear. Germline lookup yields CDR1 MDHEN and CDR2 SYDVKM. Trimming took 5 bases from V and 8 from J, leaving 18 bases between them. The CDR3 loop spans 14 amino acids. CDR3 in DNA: TGTGCCAGCAGTACCCAAGGGATTTCGGGAGGCTACACCTTC. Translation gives CASSTQGISGGYTF.

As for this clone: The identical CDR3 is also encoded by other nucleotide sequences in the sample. DNA for the CDR3: TGTGCCAGCAGTTACTCAGGTCAGGGGAACACTGAAGCTTTCTTT. It specifies CASSYSGQGNTEAFF. The rearrangement links TRBV6-5 to TRBJ1-1, with D perhaps TRBD1 (5 bases). Trimming took off 0 bases at V and 1 base at J, with 9 bases between the two ends. CDR3 size: 15 residues. The germline gives CDR1 MNHEY, CDR2 SVGAGI.

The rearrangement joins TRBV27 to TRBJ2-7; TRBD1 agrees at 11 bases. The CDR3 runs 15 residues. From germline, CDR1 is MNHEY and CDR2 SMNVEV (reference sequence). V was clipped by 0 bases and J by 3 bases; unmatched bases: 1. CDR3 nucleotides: TGTGCCAGCAGTTTATCGGGACAGGGGGTCTACGAGCAGTACTTC. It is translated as CASSLSGQGVYEQYF.

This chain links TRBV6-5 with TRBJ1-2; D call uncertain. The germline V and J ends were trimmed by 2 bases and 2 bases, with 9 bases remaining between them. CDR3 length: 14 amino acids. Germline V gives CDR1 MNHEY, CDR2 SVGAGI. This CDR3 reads CASSYLPPNYGYTF. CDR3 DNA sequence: TGTGCCAGCAGTTACCTCCCTCCCAACTATGGCTACACCTTC.